Listed below are T cell receptor beta chains from one sample, sequenced in a study of CD8 T cell repertoires and HIV-1 epitope variants. The data were produced by immunoSEQ multiplex PCR, yet TCRdb's version contains in-frame clones alone and is incomplete. In the table there are about 3,300 clones, around 63% of which are singletons. No antigens are known for them. The material sequenced was cultured CD8+ T cells derived from PBMCs. The origin of the receptors is a male donor with HIV. Each CDR3 is given with its conserved first and last residue. The D gene is left open where the match is weak. Rows give clone size only sometimes, using once, few, many, or a class for an expanded clone.

J gene | D gene | clone size | V gene | CDR3 DNA | CDR3 protein
TRBJ2-3 | - | - | TRBV11-2 | TGTGCCAGCAGCTACACAGATACGCAGTATTTT | CASSYTDTQYF
TRBJ2-1 | TRBD2 | - | TRBV27 | TGTGCCAGCAGTTCCCAGAGTAGCGGGGCCCCACAGTTCTTC | CASSSQSSGAPQFF
TRBJ2-2 | - | - | TRBV5-8 | TGTGCCAGCAGCTTGGATCGCAGGTCGAACACCGGGGAGCTGTTTTTT | CASSLDRRSNTGELFF
TRBJ2-1 | TRBD2 | - | TRBV13 | TGTGCCAGCAGCTTTCTAGCGGGAGAGTCCTACAATGAGCAGTTCTTC | CASSFLAGESYNEQFF
TRBJ1-1 | - | few | TRBV27 | TGTGCCAGCAGCCCCTCCGACACTTACACTGAAGCTTTCTTT | CASSPSDTYTEAFF
TRBJ2-7 | TRBD2 | few | TRBV28 | TGTGCCAGCAGTCCGGAAGCGGGAGTAAGCGAGCAGTACTTC | CASSPEAGVSEQYF
TRBJ1-2 | - | few | TRBV15 | TGTGCCACCAGCAGACGGGGGGACTATGGCTACACCTTC | CATSRRGDYGYTF
TRBJ2-2 | TRBD1 | - | TRBV5-6 | TGTGCCAGCAGCTTTGGGACAGGGGATATCACCGGGGAGCTGTTTTTT | CASSFGTGDITGELFF
TRBJ2-2 | - | - | TRBV27 | TGTGCCAGCAGATCCAACCTAGGCGGGGAGCTGTTTTTT | CASRSNLGGELFF
TRBJ2-7 | - | - | TRBV19 | TGTGCCAGTAGTCTCCCAGGTCGTAACGAGCAGTACTTC | CASSLPGRNEQYF
TRBJ2-6 | - | - | TRBV7-8 | TGTGCCAGCAGTGCCGAAGACAAGGCTGGGGCCAACGTCCTGACTTTC | CASSAEDKAGANVLTF
TRBJ1-1 | - | - | TRBV10-2 | TGCGCCAGCAGTGATGCGAGGTTCGAAGCTTTCTTT | CASSDARFEAFF
TRBJ2-5 | - | - | TRBV5-6 | TGTGCCAGCAGCCCGGGGAGGGGGCTGGGGGAGACCCAGTACTTC | CASSPGRGLGETQYF
TRBJ2-1 | - | - | TRBV6-1 | TGTGCCAGCAGTGACTTCCCCGCTGAGCAGTTCTTC | CASSDFPAEQFF
TRBJ1-5 | - | - | TRBV2 | TGTGCCAGCAATCTAGAGTGGGGGGATCAGCCCCAGCATTTT | CASNLEWGDQPQHF
TRBJ2-7 | - | - | TRBV7-9 | TGTGCCAGCAGCCCCGTGCAGGGTTCCTACGAGCAGTACTTC | CASSPVQGSYEQYF
TRBJ1-1 | - | once | TRBV11-1 | TGTGCCAGCAGCCCAGGGTACACTGAAGCTTTCTTT | CASSPGYTEAFF
TRBJ1-1 | - | - | TRBV7-9 | TGTGCCAGCAGCCTACCCGGTAGGGAAGCTTTCTTT | CASSLPGREAFF
TRBJ2-3 | - | - | TRBV14 | TGTGCCAGCAGCCAAGATTTTGTAGGAGTTGGTGAGACGCAGTATTTT | CASSQDFVGVGETQYF
TRBJ1-5 | TRBD1 | once | TRBV27 | TGTGCCAGCAGTTTAGAGGGACAGGCGATTTCTCCCCAATCACCCCAGCATTTT | CASSLEGQAISPQSPQHF
TRBJ1-1 | TRBD1 | few | TRBV11-2 | TGTGCCAGCAGCTTAGGGACAGGGACTTCTGAAGCTTTCTTT | CASSLGTGTSEAFF